The T cell receptor beta chain under discussion was sequenced for a study of cytomegalovirus exposure and HLA in healthy donors. Across the whole study: Both the roughly 120 validation repertoires and the approximately 700 first-cohort repertoires used the same platform, as reported by a later analysis.

The germline CDR1 and CDR2 sequences are SGHTA and FQGNSA. The V gene end was trimmed by 4 bases and the J gene end by 9 bases; junction bases not matched to a gene: 15. The CDR3 totals 16 residues. Study results and limitations: The study designated 150 or so TCR beta chains cytomegalovirus-associated. The tendency of first-cohort TCR clusters to co-occur in the 120 or so validation repertoires emerged from a later analysis.

This clone came up once. What it binds is not known. Measured with immunoSEQ multiplex PCR; TCRdb has only the in-frame clones, and not every one. Found here are under 200,000 clones, 75% to 90% of them singletons; the top ten hold roughly 7.5%. This sequence originates from a man aged 18 to 29 in good health and CMV-seropositive. V and J are TRBV7-2 and TRBJ2-1; 7 nucleotides match TRBD1. Input material: PBMCs. The chain's CDR3 is CASSSDYRGNLAEQFF. CDR3 nucleotides: TGTGCCAGCAGCTCTGACTACAGGGGAAATCTGGCTGAGCAGTTCTTC.